These 30 T cell receptor beta chains share one sample of origin, sequenced in a study of T cell responses to AZD1222 COVID-19 vaccine. The assay was immunoSEQ multiplex PCR, and TCRdb's table has in-frame clones only and misses some. Counted here are around 130,000 clones, roughly 85% occurring once; the ten biggest clones make up about 1.5%. The sequences come from peripheral blood, collected on day 0 of AZD1222 vaccination. These receptor sequences come from an adult in good health.

The rearrangement uses TRBV7-9 and TRBJ1-6, with no clear D. This CDR3 comprises 12 residues. The germline V and J ends were trimmed by 2 bases and 6 bases, with 2 bases remaining between them. Germline V gene sequence: CDR1 SEHNR, CDR2 FQNEAQ (reference sequence). The CDR3 DNA sequence: TGTGCCAGCAGCTTACGTAATTCACCCCTCCACTTT. Encoded protein: CASSLRNSPLHF.

This chain links TRBV9 with TRBJ1-1; D remains unclear. Between the trimmed V and J ends, which lost 4 bases and 0 bases, there was a span of 10 bases. Germline-derived CDR1 and CDR2 are SGDLS and YYNGEE. The length of the CDR3 is 14 residues. CDR3: CASSPRLVNTEAFF. CDR3 nucleotides: TGTGCCAGCAGCCCTCGGCTGGTGAACACTGAAGCTTTCTTT.

V and J are TRBV7-3 and TRBJ2-3; TRBD2 is a possible D gene (6 bases). Germline CDR1 SGHTA, CDR2 FQGTGA. There are 14 residues in the CDR3. The germline V and J ends were trimmed by 4 bases and 0 bases, with 8 bases remaining between them. The CDR3 sequence: CASSYSGSTDTQYF. The CDR3, as DNA: TGTGCCAGCAGCTACAGCGGGAGCACAGATACGCAGTATTTT.

The gene calls are TRBV7-3 and TRBJ1-4; D possibly corresponds to TRBD1 (5 bases). Trimming took 0 bases from V and 7 from J, leaving 9 bases between them. Germline-derived CDR1 and CDR2 are SGHTA and FQGTGA. The CDR3 spans 14 residues. As DNA, the CDR3 is TGTGCCAGCAGCTTAACTGGGGCCGGTGAAAAACTGTTTTTT. Translation gives CASSLTGAGEKLFF.

The chain carries TRBV15 and TRBJ1-2; D perhaps matches TRBD1 (5 bases). Per germline, CDR1 LNHNV and CDR2 YYDKDF (reference sequence). The V and J ends lost 8 bases and 0 bases respectively, with 13 bases between them. The CDR3 extends over 14 amino acids. For the CDR3, the DNA is TGTGCCACCCTTGAGGGGAGTACTAACTATGGCTACACCTTC. It yields the protein CATLEGSTNYGYTF.

The J gene is TRBJ2-1, the V gene TRBV30; TRBD2 matches at 10 bases. The ends lost 3 bases at V and 10 bases at J; junction bases unmatched: 9. Per the germline V gene, CDR1 is GTSNPN and CDR2 is SVGIG (reference sequence). This CDR3 is 14 amino acids long. Here the CDR3 reads CAWSLRTSGGEQFF. DNA of the CDR3: TGTGCCTGGAGCCTTAGGACTAGCGGAGGCGAGCAGTTCTTC.

The chain joins TRBV9 to TRBJ1-1, with D maybe TRBD1 (5 bases). Trimming removed 1 base at V and 2 bases at J, with 9 bases between. Germline assignment: CDR1 SGDLS and CDR2 YYNGEE. The CDR3 has 14 amino acids. The CDR3 bases are TGTGCCAGCAGCGTACTTGGGGGAAACACTGAAGCTTTCTTT. The encoded protein is CASSVLGGNTEAFF.

The table lists this clone with a few counts. The chain has TRBV7-9 and TRBJ2-3; D possibly corresponds to TRBD2 (6 bases). Germline V gene sequence: CDR1 SEHNR, CDR2 FQNEAQ (reference sequence). V was pared by 5 bases and J by 6 bases, with 18 bases between. This CDR3 spans 15 amino acids. The CDR3 here is CASSPRGGVSDTQYF. DNA of the CDR3: TGTGCCAGCAGCCCCCGCGGCGGGGTAAGCGATACGCAGTATTTT.

The rearrangement uses TRBV6-6 and TRBJ1-2; D is unclear. Germline CDR1 and CDR2: MNHNY and SVGAGI (reference sequence). V was shortened by 4 bases and J by 8 bases, with 11 bases between the two germline ends. CDR3 size: 12 residues. The CDR3 DNA sequence: TGTGCCAGCAGTTCTCCCGGTGGCGGCTACACCTTC. Protein sequence: CASSSPGGGYTF.

This clone was detected a few times. The chain recombines TRBV10-3 with TRBJ1-3, with 8 bases identical to TRBD1. The germline gives CDR1 ENHRY, CDR2 SYGVKD. The CDR3 is 16 amino acids. Trimming removed 7 bases from V and 0 bases from J; junction bases left unmatched: 8. CDR3 sequence (DNA): TGTGCCATCACCCCCTCGGACAGGGACTCTGGAAACACCATATATTTT. Its translation is CAITPSDRDSGNTIYF.

This chain connects TRBV5-1 to TRBJ1-4; D gene ambiguous. V was clipped by 4 bases and J by 0 bases, with 13 bases between them. From germline, CDR1 is SGHRS and CDR2 YFSETQ. The CDR3 contains 16 residues. The CDR3 loop reads CASSPAGRATNEKLFF. The CDR3 bases are TGCGCCAGCAGCCCCGCGGGTCGGGCAACTAATGAAAAACTGTTTTTT.

The V gene is TRBV4-1, the J gene TRBJ2-7; D may be TRBD1 (6 bases). V was cut by 0 bases and J by 6 bases, with 21 bases left in between. The CDR3 consists of 17 residues. CDR1 and CDR2 (germline): MGHRA, YSYEKL. This chain's CDR3 is CASSQDPYGRGPGEQYF. The CDR3 DNA reads as TGCGCCAGCAGCCAAGATCCCTACGGCAGGGGCCCGGGCGAGCAGTACTTC.

This clone is a singleton in its sample. DNA of the CDR3: TGTGCCAGCTCACCACCGGGACTAGCGGGAGGGCTCTCCTACGAGCAGTACTTC. It encodes CASSPPGLAGGLSYEQYF. The J gene is TRBJ2-7, the V gene TRBV18; TRBD2 matches at 16 bases. The J segment lost 0 bases and the V segment lost 0 bases, leaving 2 bases of the junction unmatched. The CDR3 is 18 amino acids. Germline CDR1 and CDR2: KGHSH and LQKENI.

The chain recombines TRBV5-1 with TRBJ2-1; D ambiguous. V dropped 7 bases and J dropped 2 bases, with 16 bases sitting between them. CDR1 SGHRS and CDR2 YFSETQ come from the germline V gene. The CDR3 spans 15 residues. CDR3 protein: CASSFDGQPYNEQFF. In DNA form, the CDR3 reads TGCGCCAGCTCCTTCGACGGGCAGCCCTACAATGAGCAGTTCTTC.

The chain links TRBV29-1 to TRBJ1-1; D is uncertain. Trimming took 0 bases from V and 0 from J, leaving 14 bases between them. Germline V gene lookup returns CDR1 SQVTM and CDR2 ANQGSEA. The CDR3 length is 16 residues. The CDR3 region is CSVEDPNTRMNTEAFF. The DNA for the CDR3 is TGCAGCGTTGAAGACCCAAACACGCGGATGAACACTGAAGCTTTCTTT.

This clone was seen only once. In the same sample, other DNA sequences code for this CDR3. The chain joins TRBV2 to TRBJ1-2, with TRBD1 as a possible D gene (5 bases). The germline V and J ends were trimmed by 7 bases and 4 bases, with 10 bases remaining between them. The CDR3 is 12 residues long. Germline values: CDR1 SNHLY, CDR2 FYNNEI. The CDR3 DNA reads as TGTGCCAGCAAAGTTGGGGGCTATGGCTACACCTTC. Its translation is CASKVGGYGYTF.

J is TRBJ1-4 and V is TRBV27; tentative D call: TRBD1 (6 bases). The CDR3 contains 16 residues. V lost 6 bases, J lost 8 bases, and 22 bases lay in between. Germline loops: CDR1 MNHEY, CDR2 SMNVEV (reference sequence). CDR3 DNA sequence: TGTGCCAGCAGACTGGGGTGGGGGCAGGCCGGGGAAAAACTGTTTTTT. Translating it yields CASRLGWGQAGEKLFF.

The rearrangement joins TRBV5-1 to TRBJ2-7; a possible D gene is TRBD2 (6 bases). The germline V gene encodes CDR1 SGHRS and CDR2 YFSETQ. Trimming stripped 2 bases from V and 7 bases from J, with 16 bases between. The CDR3 consists of 14 residues. In nucleotides, the CDR3 is TGCGCCAGCAGCTTTGACAGATCCGCGGGGGAGCAGTACTTC. It translates to CASSFDRSAGEQYF.

V gene TRBV6-1 combines with J gene TRBJ1-3; a weak D match, TRBD1 (6 bases). The V gene's germline CDR1 is MNHNS and CDR2 SASEGT. This CDR3 has 16 residues. V was shortened by 4 bases and J by 0 bases, with 13 bases between the two germline ends. CDR3 nucleotide sequence: TGTGCCAGCAGTGCGACAGGAGTCCCCTCTGGAAACACCATATATTTT. Translating it yields CASSATGVPSGNTIYF.

V usage is TRBV4-1 and J usage is TRBJ2-7; TRBD1 is a possible D gene (5 bases). CDR3 size: 17 residues. Looked up from germline, CDR1 is MGHRA and CDR2 is YSYEKL. V lost 0 bases and J lost 3, with 18 bases in between. This chain's CDR3 is CASSQEVGSGNFYEQYF. The DNA of the CDR3 is TGCGCCAGCAGCCAAGAGGTTGGGTCAGGGAACTTCTACGAGCAGTACTTC.

The V call is TRBV20-1, the J call TRBJ2-2; TRBD1 might be the D (6 bases). This CDR3 contains 11 residues. The V end was cut by 6 bases, the J end by 7 bases, with 9 bases between. From germline, CDR1 is DFQATT and CDR2 SNEGSKA (reference sequence). This CDR3 reads CSAVRGGELFF. The DNA for the CDR3 is TGCAGTGCAGTCAGGGGCGGGGAGCTGTTTTTT.

The rearrangement joins TRBV5-4 to TRBJ1-1; 8 bases agree with TRBD1. The V gene end was trimmed by 4 bases and the J gene end by 0 bases; junction bases not matched to a gene: 2. This CDR3 has 14 amino acids. Germline V gene sequence: CDR1 SGHNT, CDR2 YYREEE (reference sequence). The CDR3 spells CASSLTGVNTEAFF. DNA of the CDR3: TGTGCCAGCAGCCTGACAGGGGTGAACACTGAAGCTTTCTTT.

The V call is TRBV5-1, the J call TRBJ1-6; 9 bases are shared with TRBD1. The CDR3 runs to 18 residues. V trimming: 5 bases; J trimming: 0 bases; junction bases outside the gene matches: 9. Germline CDR1 is SGHRS and CDR2 is YFSETQ. In DNA form, the CDR3 reads TGCGCCAGCAGTCCCCGGGACAGGGATAGCTCCTATAATTCACCCCTCCACTTT. It is translated as CASSPRDRDSSYNSPLHF.

The chain has TRBV19 and TRBJ1-3; the D gene is possibly TRBD1 (5 bases). CDR1 and CDR2 (germline): LNHDA, SQIVND (reference sequence). The CDR3 extends over 15 amino acids. Trimming removed 5 bases at V and 0 bases at J, with 11 bases between. This chain's CDR3 is CASSLRALSGNTIYF. The DNA of the CDR3 is TGTGCCAGTAGTCTCAGGGCCCTCTCTGGAAACACCATATATTTT.

The chain joins TRBV9 to TRBJ2-6; the match to TRBD1 covers 11 bases. The trim removed 3 bases at V and 4 bases at J, leaving 3 bases unmatched. Germline V gives CDR1 SGDLS, CDR2 YYNGEE. There are 16 residues in the CDR3. The chain's CDR3 is CASSAGQGAGANVLTF. CDR3 in DNA: TGTGCCAGCAGCGCCGGACAGGGGGCGGGGGCCAACGTCCTGACTTTC.

The gene calls are TRBV7-2 and TRBJ1-5, with D perhaps TRBD1 (6 bases). CDR3 size: 13 residues. Germline lookup yields CDR1 SGHTA and CDR2 FQGNSA. V dropped 3 bases and J dropped 5 bases, with 8 bases sitting between them. In DNA form, the CDR3 reads TGTGCCAGCAGCTTTAAGGGGGATCAGCCCCAGCATTTT. It codes for CASSFKGDQPQHF.

The chain has TRBV30 and TRBJ2-2; D might be TRBD1 (6 bases). V lost 1 base, J lost 5 bases, and 17 bases lay in between. Germline V gives CDR1 GTSNPN, CDR2 SVGIG (reference sequence). The CDR3 has 16 residues. The CDR3 sequence: CAWSAMGARRTGELFF. The CDR3 DNA follows: TGTGCCTGGAGTGCAATGGGGGCCAGGCGGACCGGGGAGCTGTTTTTT. Using reference TRBV30 and TRBJ2-2 for the parts outside the CDR3, the full variable domain is SQTIHQWPATLVQPVGSPLSLECTVEGTSNPNLYWYRQAAGRGLQLLFYSVGIGQISSEVPQNLSASRPQDRQFILSSKKLLLSDSGFYLCAWSAMGARRTGELFFGEGSRLTVL.

This clone showed up just a few times. V gene TRBV7-9 combines with J gene TRBJ1-5; the D is unclear. Trimming took 5 bases from V and 0 from J, leaving 11 bases between them. The CDR3 contains 15 residues. The germline gives CDR1 SEHNR, CDR2 FQNEAQ (reference sequence). CDR3 nucleotide sequence: TGTGCCAGCAGCACGAGTTTAAATAGCAATCAGCCCCAGCATTTT. It is translated as CASSTSLNSNQPQHF.

This chain joins TRBV5-6 and TRBJ2-7; TRBD1 is a possible D gene (6 bases). Trimming took 4 bases from V and 2 from J, leaving 10 bases between them. The CDR3 spans 13 residues. Germline V CDR1 and CDR2: SGHDT, YYEEEE. Here the CDR3 reads CASSMTGTYEQYF. The CDR3 nucleotides are TGTGCCAGCAGCATGACAGGAACCTACGAGCAGTACTTC.

V usage is TRBV19 and J usage is TRBJ1-1, with a weak D call TRBD1 (6 bases). Trimming stripped 3 bases from V and 4 bases from J, with 12 bases between. CDR3 length: 14 residues. In germline, CDR1 is LNHDA, CDR2 SQIVND (reference sequence). CDR3 sequence: CASSIGGLVTEAFF. CDR3 nucleotides: TGTGCCAGTAGTATCGGGGGGCTCGTCACTGAAGCTTTCTTT.